These 15 T cell receptor beta chains were sequenced from one sample in a study of blood T cell repertoires in COVID-19. Some clones are missing from TCRdb's copy, which holds only in-frame ones; the method was immunoSEQ multiplex PCR. The data show 120,000 or so clones, approximately 81% seen once. Source material: peripheral blood. These receptors were collected from a woman aged 45-59 years with acute or convalescent COVID-19.

Turning to this clone: A read error may be the cause here, since a much bigger clone is one base away. This chain uses TRBV7-6 with TRBJ1-2; 8 bases agree with TRBD1. The J segment lost 3 bases and the V segment lost 6 bases, leaving 3 bases of the junction unmatched. CDR1 and CDR2 from the germline V gene are SGHVS and FNYEAQ. The CDR3 totals 13 residues. CDR3: CASSSDRDYGYTF. CDR3 DNA sequence: TGTGCCAGCAGTTCGGACAGGGACTATGGCTACACCTTC. The full variable domain, its missing parts supplied by reference TRBV7-6 and TRBJ1-2, is GAGVSQSPRYKVTKRGQDVALRCDPISGHVSLYWYRQALGQGPEFLTYFNYEAQQDKSGLPNDRFSAERPEGSISTLTIQRTEQRDSAMYRCASSSDRDYGYTFGSGTRLTVV.

V and J are TRBV12-3 or TRBV12-4 and TRBJ1-5; D remains ambiguous. The length of the CDR3 is 13 residues. V lost 3 bases, J lost 0 bases, and 3 bases lay in between. CDR3 amino acids: CASSFNSNQPQHF. The DNA of the CDR3 is TGTGCCAGCAGTTTCAATAGCAATCAGCCCCAGCATTTT.

This clone was counted only a few times. The V and J genes are TRBV18 and TRBJ2-7, with D maybe TRBD1 (6 bases). The CDR3 has 13 residues. Germline CDR1 KGHSH, CDR2 LQKENI. Between the trimmed V and J ends, which lost 3 bases and 3 bases, there was a span of 9 bases. The DNA for the CDR3 is TGTGCCAGCTCACCCGGACAGAACTACGAGCAGTACTTC. It codes for CASSPGQNYEQYF.

V gene TRBV28 combines with J gene TRBJ1-2, with TRBD1 as a possible D gene (5 bases). V dropped 4 bases and J dropped 0 bases, with 15 bases sitting between them. CDR3 length: 16 amino acids. Germline V gene data show CDR1 as MDHEN and CDR2 as SYDVKM. The CDR3 reads CASSSPGAGTNYGYTF. The DNA for the CDR3 is TGTGCCAGCAGTTCCCCTGGGGCAGGCACTAACTATGGCTACACCTTC.

The rearrangement joins TRBV30 to TRBJ2-1; D may be TRBD2 (5 bases). The CDR3 totals 13 residues. Germline V gene sequence: CDR1 GTSNPN, CDR2 SVGIG (reference sequence). Trimming stripped 5 bases from V and 0 bases from J, with 8 bases between. CDR3 sequence (DNA): TGTGCCTGGGCGACTATCTCCTACAATGAGCAGTTCTTC. It codes for CAWATISYNEQFF.

V is TRBV10-3 and J is TRBJ1-6; D gene uncertain. V lost 6 bases, J lost 7 bases, and 13 bases lay in between. This CDR3 region has 14 residues. CDR1 and CDR2 from the germline V gene are ENHRY and SYGVKD. The CDR3 DNA sequence: TGTGCCATCAGCCCAGGACGGGAAAATTCACCCCTCCACTTT. It specifies CAISPGRENSPLHF.

The rearrangement uses TRBV10-2 and TRBJ1-5, with 7 bases that match TRBD1. CDR1 WSHSY and CDR2 SAAADI come from the germline V gene. The CDR3 has 13 residues. With 8 bases clipped from V and 4 bases from J, the junction kept 5 bases outside the gene matches. The CDR3 protein is CASRDSYNQPQHF. The CDR3, as DNA: TGCGCCAGCCGGGACAGCTATAATCAGCCCCAGCATTTT.

The chain joins TRBV7-9 to TRBJ2-7, with unresolved D. The V gene lost 5 bases and the J gene lost 0 bases, with 8 bases spanning the gap. CDR1 and CDR2 (germline): SEHNR, FQNEAQ (reference sequence). This CDR3 spans 13 amino acids. CDR3 sequence reads: CASSPANSYEQYF. CDR3 bases: TGTGCCAGCAGCCCCGCGAACTCCTACGAGCAGTACTTC.

The chain uses TRBV7-8 and TRBJ2-7; no definite D call. Germline CDR1 SGHVS, CDR2 FQNEAQ. Trimming stripped 0 bases from V and 0 bases from J, with 9 bases between. This CDR3 comprises 15 residues. CDR3 sequence (DNA): TGTGCCAGCAGCTTAGCAAGCCGCGTCTCCTACGAGCAGTACTTC. Translation: CASSLASRVSYEQYF.

V and J are TRBV4-1 and TRBJ1-2; 7 bases are shared with TRBD1. CDR1 is MGHRA and CDR2 is YSYEKL in the germline V gene. V was clipped by 0 bases and J by 5 bases; unmatched bases: 9. This CDR3 has 16 amino acids. This CDR3 reads CASSQEILRGQYGYTF. DNA for the CDR3: TGCGCCAGCAGCCAAGAAATCTTAAGGGGGCAATATGGCTACACCTTC.

The chain is built from TRBV28 and TRBJ1-2; 7 nucleotides match TRBD1. In germline, CDR1 is MDHEN, CDR2 SYDVKM. The J segment lost 8 bases and the V segment lost 5 bases, leaving 11 bases of the junction unmatched. This CDR3 has 14 amino acids. The CDR3 DNA reads as TGTGCCAGCAGTCTATATGGGGACAGTAAAGGCTACACCTTC. Protein sequence: CASSLYGDSKGYTF.

The chain carries TRBV12-3 or TRBV12-4 and TRBJ1-2, with D tentatively TRBD1 (6 bases). The CDR3 is 13 residues long. Deletions cut 1 base from V and 7 bases from J, with 10 bases between. The CDR3 DNA follows: TGTGCCAGCAGTTTAGGGCAGGGGACTGGCTACACCTTC. The encoded protein is CASSLGQGTGYTF.

CDR3 DNA: TGTGCCAGCAGCTTAGATAGCGCCAGTGGGATTCCCCAGCATTTT. Protein sequence: CASSLDSASGIPQHF. The chain joins TRBV11-2 to TRBJ1-5; D is unresolved. The germline CDR1 and CDR2 sequences are SGHAT and FQNNGV. The CDR3 totals 15 residues. The V end lost 0 bases, the J end lost 10 bases, and 16 bases lay between the germline ends.

This clone has only a few counts. The chain recombines TRBV28 with TRBJ2-5, with D unclear. This CDR3 is 11 amino acids long. Trimming stripped 5 bases from V and 5 bases from J, with 6 bases between. The V gene's germline CDR1 is MDHEN and CDR2 SYDVKM. CDR3 bases: TGTGCCAGCAGTCCCTTCGAGACCCAGTACTTC. Translation gives CASSPFETQYF.

The V and J genes are TRBV11-3 and TRBJ2-1; D uncertain. There are 11 residues in the CDR3. V lost 4 bases, J lost 7 bases, and 5 bases lay in between. Germline CDR1 and CDR2: SGHNT and YENEEA. CDR3 region: CASSYSNEQFF. CDR3 sequence (DNA): TGTGCCAGCAGCTACTCGAATGAGCAGTTCTTC. The entire variable domain, with the rest obtained from reference TRBV11-3 and TRBJ2-1, is as follows: EAGVVQSPRYKIIEKKQPVAFWCNPISGHNTLYWYLQNLGQGPELLIRYENEEAVDDSQLPKDRFSAERLKGVDSTLKIQPAELGDSAVYLCASSYSNEQFFGPGTRLTVL.